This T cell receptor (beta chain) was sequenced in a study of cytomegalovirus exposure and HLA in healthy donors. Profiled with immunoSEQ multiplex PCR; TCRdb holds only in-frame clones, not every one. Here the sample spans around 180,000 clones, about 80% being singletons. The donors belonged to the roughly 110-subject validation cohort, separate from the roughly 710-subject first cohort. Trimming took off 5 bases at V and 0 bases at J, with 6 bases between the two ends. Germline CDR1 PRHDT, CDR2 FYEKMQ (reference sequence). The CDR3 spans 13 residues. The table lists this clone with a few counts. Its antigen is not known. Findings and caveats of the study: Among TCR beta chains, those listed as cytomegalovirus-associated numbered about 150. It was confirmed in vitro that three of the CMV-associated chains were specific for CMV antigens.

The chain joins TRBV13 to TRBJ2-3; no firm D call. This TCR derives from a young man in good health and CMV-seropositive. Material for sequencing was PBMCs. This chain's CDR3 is CASSLGSTDTQYF. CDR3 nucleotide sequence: TGTGCCAGCAGCCTCGGGAGCACAGATACGCAGTATTTT.